A single T cell receptor beta chain is shown here with its context. There is no known antigen for this receptor. This may be a read error, as it is one base from a much larger clone. Bulk unsorted tissue served as the source for RNA extraction, and RNA quality was assessed using a NanoDrop ND-1000 and an Agilent 2100. The donors were newly diagnosed lung cancer patients admitted for thoracic surgery in China from August to November 2014 who had not received prior chemotherapy. The study excluded patients who had received radiotherapy or chemotherapy before or who had another cancer at the same time. Pieces of surgical tissue measuring about 1-2.1 cm3 were kept in RNAlater solution and held at -80 degrees C until needed. These data come from a study of tumor and adjacent non-tumor tissue in lung cancer (dated by TCRdb to about 2018). In terms of the full investigation: By cancer type, the cohort comprised around 11 adenocarcinoma patients, 2 squamous cell carcinoma patients and 1 small cell lung cancer patient. The roughly 15 enrolled patients, of whom around 10 were men and 5 were women, were aged about 30 to 80 years and were diagnosed with TNM stage I to III disease. Sequencing produced around 130,000,000 productive TCRbeta reads in total, an average of approximately 4.5 million reads per sample. Using bulk TCRbeta repertoires from roughly 14 lung cancer patients, the study set lung tumor tissue side by side with matched distant non-tumor lung tissue. More than 25 paired specimens, one tumor and one normal lung sample per patient, were profiled by TCRbeta CDR3 sequencing. Summary of the overall study and its limitations: Neither the sequencing platform nor unique molecular identifiers are mentioned in the methods. Significantly higher TCR diversity was found in younger patients, and higher tumor TCR diversity was associated with shorter overall and disease-free survival. Tumor tissue showed significantly higher TCR diversity (inverse Simpson) than normal lung tissue, at 431.37 vs 166.20 (P = 0.0075, Mann-Whitney U test). Because peripheral blood was not sequenced, blood TCRbeta repertoires in the lung cancer patients of the study were not examined. Only about 15 patients were in the cohort, and the authors stated that larger samples and more detailed clinical data are needed. A significantly larger cumulative share of the repertoire was made up by the top 100 clones in normal lung than in tumor tissue.

CDR1 and CDR2 are read off the germline V gene (reference sequence) as DFQATT and SNEGSKA. The CDR3 starts with the cysteine, ends with the phenylalanine, and has 12 residues. Only the CDR3 DNA is retained, 36 bases long and in frame from the first base. V is reduced by 4 bases and J by 4 bases, leaving a spacing of 9 bases between them. To prepare the library, multiplex PCR was applied. Sequencing used an Illumina HiSeq 2500. TCRbeta libraries were built by three rounds of nested PCR using primers (Table S4), following protocols modified from ARM-PCR. PCR products of 200-500 bp were gel-excised and purified with the QIAquick gel extraction kit before sequencing. In the paper's pipeline: Trimmomatic was used to clean the reads, FLASH was used to merge the reads into complete CDR3 sequences, and MiTCR was used to assign the reads to V(D)J germline segments. Clonal diversity was computed as the inverse Simpson's index with VDJtools. A read counted as productive if the sequence was in-frame and lacked a premature stop codon. TCRdb ran its own pipeline on the public reads, namely fastp trimming at Q25 and MiXCR clone calling, and kept in-frame beta chains. Under each unique CDR3 protein, matching rows form one entry showing the most common genes and DNA. For this entry, the V and J calls and clone size follow TCRdb and not the study's own pipeline. This sample comprises 120,000 or so distinct CDR3 sequences, roughly 64% of them detected only once. The ten biggest clones cover 9.5% to 15% of the sample.

The sequence joins TRBV20-1 to TRBJ2-3, with an unclear D gene assignment. The sequenced material came from lung tumor tissue. The receptor was derived from a man younger than 45 with non-small cell lung cancer. This receptor has the CDR3 CSAKDRADTQYF. The bases are TGCAGTGCTAAAGATAGGGCAGATACGCAGTATTTT.